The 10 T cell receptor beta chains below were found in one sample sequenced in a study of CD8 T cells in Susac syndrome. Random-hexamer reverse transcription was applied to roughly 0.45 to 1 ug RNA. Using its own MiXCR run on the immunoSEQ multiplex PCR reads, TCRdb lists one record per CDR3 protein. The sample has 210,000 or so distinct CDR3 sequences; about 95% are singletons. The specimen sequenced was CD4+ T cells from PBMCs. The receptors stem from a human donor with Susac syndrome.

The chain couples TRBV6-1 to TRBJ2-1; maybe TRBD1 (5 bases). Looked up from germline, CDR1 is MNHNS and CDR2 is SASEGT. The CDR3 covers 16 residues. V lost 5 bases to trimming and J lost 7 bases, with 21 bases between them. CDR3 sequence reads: CASSPLDSQSPNEQFF. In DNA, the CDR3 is TGTGCCAGCAGTCCCCTCGACAGCCAGAGCCCTAATGAGCAGTTCTTC.

The CDR3 DNA reads as TGTGCCAGCAGTTTACGGGGCCGGAATTCGGACAGGGAGGGGAACTATGGCTACACCTTC. It encodes CASSLRGRNSDREGNYGYTF. The V call is TRBV28, the J call TRBJ1-2; 8 bases match TRBD1. The germline V gene has CDR1 MDHEN and CDR2 SYDVKM. CDR3 length: 20 residues. V lost 2 bases, J lost 2 bases, and 19 bases stayed unmatched.

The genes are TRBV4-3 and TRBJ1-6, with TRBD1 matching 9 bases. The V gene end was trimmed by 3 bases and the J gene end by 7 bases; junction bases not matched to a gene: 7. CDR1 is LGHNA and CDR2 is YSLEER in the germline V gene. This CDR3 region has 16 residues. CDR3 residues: CASSQLSGQGNSPLHF. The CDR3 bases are TGCGCCAGCAGCCAGCTCTCTGGACAGGGGAATTCACCCCTCCACTTT.

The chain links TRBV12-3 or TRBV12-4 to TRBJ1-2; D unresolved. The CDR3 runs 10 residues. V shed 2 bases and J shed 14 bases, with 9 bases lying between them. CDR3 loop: CASSLRRPTF. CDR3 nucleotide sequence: TGTGCCAGCAGTTTACGCCGACCGACCTTC.

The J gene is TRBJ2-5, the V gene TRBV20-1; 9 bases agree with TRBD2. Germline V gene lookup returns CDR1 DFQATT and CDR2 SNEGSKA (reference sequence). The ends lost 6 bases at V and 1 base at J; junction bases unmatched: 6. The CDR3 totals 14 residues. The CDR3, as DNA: TGCAGTGCCATCCCGACTAGCGGCCAAGAGACCCAGTACTTC. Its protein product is CSAIPTSGQETQYF.

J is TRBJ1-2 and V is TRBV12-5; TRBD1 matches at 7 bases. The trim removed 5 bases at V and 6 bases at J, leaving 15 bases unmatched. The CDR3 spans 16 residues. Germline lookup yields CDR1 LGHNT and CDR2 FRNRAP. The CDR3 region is CASGPRDSRTIHGYTF. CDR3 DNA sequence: TGTGCTAGTGGTCCGCGGGACAGCCGCACAATTCATGGCTACACCTTC.

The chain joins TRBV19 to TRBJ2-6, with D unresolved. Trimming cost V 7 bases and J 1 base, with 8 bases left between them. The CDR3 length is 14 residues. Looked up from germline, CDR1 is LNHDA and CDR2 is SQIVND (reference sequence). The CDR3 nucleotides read TGTGCCAGTACGGGTGATTCTGGGGCCAACGTCCTGACTTTC. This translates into CASTGDSGANVLTF.

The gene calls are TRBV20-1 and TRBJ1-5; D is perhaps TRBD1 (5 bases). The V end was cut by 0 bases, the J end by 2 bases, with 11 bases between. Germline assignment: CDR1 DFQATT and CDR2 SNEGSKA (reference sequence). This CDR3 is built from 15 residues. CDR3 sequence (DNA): TGCAGTGCTAGAGAATTAGGAGGGGGCAATCAGCCCCAGCATTTT. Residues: CSARELGGGNQPQHF.

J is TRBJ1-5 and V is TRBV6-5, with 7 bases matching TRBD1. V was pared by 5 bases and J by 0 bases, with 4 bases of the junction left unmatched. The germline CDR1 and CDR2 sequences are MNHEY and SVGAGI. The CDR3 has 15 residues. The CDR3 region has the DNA TGTGCCAGCAGTCCGGGACAGTATAGCAATCAGCCCCAGCATTTT. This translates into CASSPGQYSNQPQHF.

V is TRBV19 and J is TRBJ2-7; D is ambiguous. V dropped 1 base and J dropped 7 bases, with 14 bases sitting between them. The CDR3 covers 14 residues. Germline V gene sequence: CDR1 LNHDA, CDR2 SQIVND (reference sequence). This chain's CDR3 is CASSIGGILVEQYF. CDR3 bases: TGTGCCAGTAGTATAGGGGGAATTTTGGTGGAGCAGTACTTC.